These T cell receptor beta chains were read from a single sample in a study of T cells in Graves' hyperthyroidism and ophthalmopathy. TCRdb re-called the multiplex PCR reads with MiXCR, one entry per CDR3 protein. Of approximately 500,000 distinct CDR3 sequences listed, about 43% are singletons. The source material was peripheral blood or thyroid tissue (not recorded which). All receptors derive from a woman aged 18-29 years with Graves' hyperthyroidism. Each CDR3 is given with its conserved first and last residue. The D gene is left open where the match is weak. Clone sizes are given selectively: once, few, many, or a class where the clone is expanded.

j_call: TRBJ2-7
cdr3_length: 16
v_call: TRBV4-1
clone_size: many
d_call: TRBD1
cdr3_aa: CASSQGPGQGAYEQYF
cdr3_nt: TGCGCCAGCAGCCAAGGACCGGGACAGGGGGCTTACGAGCAGTACTTC

j_call: TRBJ2-3
cdr3_length: 14
v_call: TRBV7-2
clone_size: few
d_call: .
cdr3_aa: CASSLDWGTDTQYF
cdr3_nt: TGTGCCAGCAGCTTAGATTGGGGCACAGATACGCAGTATTTT

j_call: TRBJ2-7
cdr3_length: 12
v_call: TRBV7-9
clone_size: .
d_call: .
cdr3_aa: CASSLDNDEQYF
cdr3_nt: TGTGCCAGCAGCTTAGACAACGATGAGCAGTACTTC

j_call: TRBJ1-1
cdr3_length: 13
v_call: TRBV9
clone_size: many
d_call: .
cdr3_aa: CARSGERNTEAFF
cdr3_nt: TGTGCCAGATCAGGGGAGAGGAACACTGAAGCTTTCTTT

j_call: TRBJ1-1
cdr3_length: 15
v_call: TRBV6-5
clone_size: many
d_call: .
cdr3_aa: CASSELYGAGTEAFF
cdr3_nt: TGTGCCAGCAGTGAGCTCTACGGGGCTGGCACTGAAGCTTTCTTT

j_call: TRBJ2-2
cdr3_length: 16
v_call: TRBV7-8
clone_size: .
d_call: .
cdr3_aa: CASSSRRDWSTGELFF
cdr3_nt: TGTGCCAGCAGCAGTAGAAGGGATTGGAGCACCGGGGAGCTGTTTTTT

j_call: TRBJ1-2
cdr3_length: 15
v_call: TRBV7-9
clone_size: .
d_call: .
cdr3_aa: CASSSRTGVGYGYTF
cdr3_nt: TGTGCCAGCAGCTCTAGAACCGGGGTGGGCTATGGCTACACCTTC

j_call: TRBJ2-1
cdr3_length: 12
v_call: TRBV7-3
clone_size: few
d_call: .
cdr3_aa: CASSRLGGEQFF
cdr3_nt: TGTGCCAGCAGCCGCTTGGGTGGCGAGCAGTTCTTC

j_call: TRBJ2-5
cdr3_length: 15
v_call: TRBV7-2
clone_size: .
d_call: TRBD2
cdr3_aa: CASSLVLAGRETQYF
cdr3_nt: TGTGCCAGCAGCTTAGTACTAGCGGGAAGAGAGACCCAGTACTTC

j_call: TRBJ1-5
cdr3_length: 16
v_call: TRBV2
clone_size: many
d_call: .
cdr3_aa: CASTGTWIGANQPQHF
cdr3_nt: TGTGCCAGCACTGGGACCTGGATAGGGGCGAATCAGCCCCAGCATTTT

j_call: TRBJ2-6
cdr3_length: 16
v_call: TRBV7-9
clone_size: .
d_call: .
cdr3_aa: CASSLARAGVTNVLTF
cdr3_nt: TGTGCCAGCAGCTTAGCGAGGGCAGGCGTTACCAACGTCCTGACTTTC

j_call: TRBJ2-1
cdr3_length: 19
v_call: TRBV24-1
clone_size: few
d_call: TRBD2
cdr3_aa: CATSGLAGGHSSSYNEQFF
cdr3_nt: TGTGCCACCAGTGGTCTAGCGGGAGGCCACTCAAGCTCCTACAATGAGCAGTTCTTC

j_call: TRBJ2-7
cdr3_length: 14
v_call: TRBV9
clone_size: many
d_call: .
cdr3_aa: CASSVGQGGYEQYF
cdr3_nt: TGTGCCAGCAGCGTAGGCCAAGGAGGCTACGAGCAGTACTTC

j_call: TRBJ1-1
cdr3_length: 15
v_call: TRBV5-5
clone_size: many
d_call: .
cdr3_aa: CASSLKTRGNTEAFF
cdr3_nt: TGTGCCAGCAGCTTGAAGACTAGGGGGAACACTGAAGCTTTCTTT

j_call: TRBJ1-6
cdr3_length: 15
v_call: TRBV25-1
clone_size: .
d_call: .
cdr3_aa: CASSGSGGGNSPLHF
cdr3_nt: TGTGCCAGCAGTGGTTCTGGGGGAGGTAATTCACCCCTCCACTTT

j_call: TRBJ2-2
cdr3_length: 16
v_call: TRBV6-6
clone_size: .
d_call: .
cdr3_aa: CASSYRGGVNTGELFF
cdr3_nt: TGTGCCAGCAGTTACCGGGGCGGGGTGAACACCGGGGAGCTGTTTTTT

j_call: TRBJ2-5
cdr3_length: 15
v_call: TRBV20-1
clone_size: many
d_call: .
cdr3_aa: CSARDSGSGWETQYF
cdr3_nt: TGCAGTGCTAGAGATTCAGGGAGTGGGTGGGAGACCCAGTACTTC

j_call: TRBJ2-7
cdr3_length: 15
v_call: TRBV11-2
clone_size: many
d_call: TRBD2
cdr3_aa: CASSLGGFVAYEQYF
cdr3_nt: TGTGCCAGCAGCTTGGGGGGGTTTGTCGCCTACGAGCAGTACTTC

j_call: TRBJ2-7
cdr3_length: 16
v_call: TRBV7-2
clone_size: .
d_call: .
cdr3_aa: CASSRNPGDWGNEQYF
cdr3_nt: TGTGCCAGCAGCCGCAATCCAGGGGATTGGGGCAATGAGCAGTACTTC

j_call: TRBJ2-7
cdr3_length: 14
v_call: TRBV7-9
clone_size: once
d_call: .
cdr3_aa: CASSLDFGGNEQYF
cdr3_nt: TGTGCCAGCAGCTTAGATTTTGGGGGGAACGAGCAGTACTTC

j_call: TRBJ1-5
cdr3_length: 14
v_call: TRBV28
clone_size: many
d_call: .
cdr3_aa: CASSPSGNHQPQHF
cdr3_nt: TGTGCCAGCAGTCCCTCAGGGAACCATCAGCCCCAGCATTTT

j_call: TRBJ2-7
cdr3_length: 18
v_call: TRBV9
clone_size: many
d_call: .
cdr3_aa: CASSAGVNGQSGTYEQYF
cdr3_nt: TGTGCCAGCAGCGCCGGTGTAAATGGACAGTCAGGGACCTACGAGCAGTACTTC

j_call: TRBJ2-5
cdr3_length: 11
v_call: TRBV7-8
clone_size: .
d_call: .
cdr3_aa: CASRPRGAQYF
cdr3_nt: TGTGCCAGCAGGCCGAGGGGGGCCCAGTACTTC

j_call: TRBJ1-1
cdr3_length: 15
v_call: TRBV7-2
clone_size: .
d_call: .
cdr3_aa: CASSSWWSSYNEAFF
cdr3_nt: TGTGCCAGCAGCTCCTGGTGGAGCTCCTACAATGAAGCTTTCTTT

j_call: TRBJ2-2
cdr3_length: 15
v_call: TRBV5-4
clone_size: many
d_call: TRBD2
cdr3_aa: CASRRLASNTGELFF
cdr3_nt: TGTGCCAGCAGGAGACTAGCTTCGAACACCGGGGAGCTGTTTTTT

j_call: TRBJ2-5
cdr3_length: 16
v_call: TRBV5-1
clone_size: few
d_call: .
cdr3_aa: CASSLPTATSAGTQYF
cdr3_nt: TGCGCCAGCAGCTTGCCGACAGCCACCTCGGCAGGGACCCAGTACTTC

j_call: TRBJ1-6
cdr3_length: 15
v_call: TRBV7-3
clone_size: many
d_call: .
cdr3_aa: CASSPGGHEDSPLHF
cdr3_nt: TGTGCCAGCAGCCCGGGGGGCCATGAGGATTCACCCCTCCACTTT

j_call: TRBJ1-1
cdr3_length: 14
v_call: TRBV18
clone_size: many
d_call: TRBD1
cdr3_aa: CASTRQGVDTEAFF
cdr3_nt: TGTGCCAGCACCAGACAGGGGGTCGACACTGAAGCTTTCTTT

j_call: TRBJ2-7
cdr3_length: 14
v_call: TRBV29-1
clone_size: .
d_call: .
cdr3_aa: CSVVPQGGVEEQYF
cdr3_nt: TGCAGCGTTGTTCCGCAGGGAGGCGTGGAGGAGCAGTACTTC

j_call: TRBJ2-7
cdr3_length: 14
v_call: TRBV20-1
clone_size: many
d_call: .
cdr3_aa: CSASPPPSGGEQYF
cdr3_nt: TGCAGTGCTAGCCCCCCCCCCAGCGGCGGCGAGCAGTACTTC

j_call: TRBJ1-5
cdr3_length: 12
v_call: TRBV10-3
clone_size: .
d_call: .
cdr3_aa: CAISGLGETQHF
cdr3_nt: TGTGCCATCAGTGGACTGGGCGAGACCCAGCATTTT

j_call: TRBJ1-6
cdr3_length: 16
v_call: TRBV20-1
clone_size: .
d_call: TRBD1
cdr3_aa: CSASGTGWDDNSPLHF
cdr3_nt: TGCAGTGCTAGTGGGACAGGGTGGGATGATAATTCACCCCTCCACTTT

j_call: TRBJ1-5
cdr3_length: 16
v_call: TRBV2
clone_size: .
d_call: TRBD1
cdr3_aa: CASSDGQGGGNQPQHF
cdr3_nt: TGTGCCAGCAGTGACGGACAGGGGGGAGGCAATCAGCCCCAGCATTTT

j_call: TRBJ2-2
cdr3_length: 15
v_call: TRBV15
clone_size: .
d_call: .
cdr3_aa: CATSNGAVIGRELFF
cdr3_nt: TGTGCCACCAGCAATGGGGCAGTGATCGGCAGGGAGCTGTTTTTT

j_call: TRBJ1-1
cdr3_length: 15
v_call: TRBV9
clone_size: many
d_call: .
cdr3_aa: CASSVAMIGNTEAFF
cdr3_nt: TGTGCCAGCAGCGTAGCTATGATAGGGAACACTGAAGCTTTCTTT

j_call: TRBJ2-2
cdr3_length: 22
v_call: TRBV14
clone_size: few
d_call: TRBD2
cdr3_aa: CASSQALIVPTSGRVRTGELFF
cdr3_nt: TGTGCCAGCAGCCAAGCCCTGATCGTCCCGACTAGCGGGAGGGTGAGGACCGGGGAGCTGTTTTTT

j_call: TRBJ2-3
cdr3_length: 16
v_call: TRBV2
clone_size: .
d_call: .
cdr3_aa: CASSGPGSRGTDTQYF
cdr3_nt: TGTGCCAGCAGTGGCCCGGGGAGTCGTGGCACAGATACGCAGTATTTT

j_call: TRBJ1-6
cdr3_length: 14
v_call: TRBV7-6
clone_size: .
d_call: .
cdr3_aa: CASSGGEKGSPLHF
cdr3_nt: TGTGCCAGCAGCGGGGGGGAAAAAGGATCACCCCTCCACTTT

j_call: TRBJ2-2
cdr3_length: 14
v_call: TRBV2
clone_size: many
d_call: TRBD1
cdr3_aa: CASRGQVSAGELFF
cdr3_nt: TGTGCCAGCAGGGGACAGGTCTCGGCCGGGGAGCTGTTTTTT

j_call: TRBJ2-3
cdr3_length: 15
v_call: TRBV15
clone_size: .
d_call: .
cdr3_aa: CATSRAPLSTDTQYF
cdr3_nt: TGTGCCACCAGCAGAGCGCCACTAAGCACAGATACGCAGTATTTT

j_call: TRBJ1-2
cdr3_length: 13
v_call: TRBV27
clone_size: many
d_call: TRBD1
cdr3_aa: CASSRLDRGGYTF
cdr3_nt: TGTGCCAGCAGTAGGCTCGACAGGGGTGGCTACACCTTC

j_call: TRBJ1-3
cdr3_length: 18
v_call: TRBV5-1
clone_size: many
d_call: .
cdr3_aa: CASSPSRGRSSSGNTIYF
cdr3_nt: TGCGCCAGCAGCCCCTCCAGGGGACGGAGTAGCTCTGGAAACACCATATATTTT

j_call: TRBJ2-3
cdr3_length: 14
v_call: TRBV19
clone_size: few
d_call: .
cdr3_aa: CASSMRSPTDTQYF
cdr3_nt: TGTGCCAGTAGTATGCGGAGTCCCACAGATACGCAGTATTTT

j_call: TRBJ2-7
cdr3_length: 14
v_call: TRBV10-3
clone_size: once
d_call: .
cdr3_aa: CAITGDDGGYEQYF
cdr3_nt: TGTGCCATCACCGGGGACGACGGCGGCTACGAGCAGTACTTC

j_call: TRBJ2-2
cdr3_length: 16
v_call: TRBV6-5
clone_size: .
d_call: TRBD2
cdr3_aa: CASPPGSGRAAGELLF
cdr3_nt: TGTGCCAGCCCTCCTGGTAGCGGGAGGGCCGCGGGGGAGCTGCTTTTT

j_call: TRBJ2-3
cdr3_length: 15
v_call: TRBV7-9
clone_size: few
d_call: .
cdr3_aa: CASSLLRGTTDTQYF
cdr3_nt: TGTGCCAGCAGCTTACTCCGGGGGACGACAGATACGCAGTATTTT

j_call: TRBJ2-7
cdr3_length: 17
v_call: TRBV5-1
clone_size: many
d_call: TRBD1
cdr3_aa: CASSSHILQGAIAEQYF
cdr3_nt: TGCGCCAGCAGCTCTCATATTCTTCAGGGGGCGATTGCCGAGCAGTACTTC

j_call: TRBJ1-4
cdr3_length: 14
v_call: TRBV27
clone_size: few
d_call: TRBD1
cdr3_aa: CASSRTGGYEKLFF
cdr3_nt: TGTGCCAGCAGTCGGACAGGGGGCTATGAAAAACTGTTTTTT

j_call: TRBJ1-2
cdr3_length: 13
v_call: TRBV20-1
clone_size: .
d_call: .
cdr3_aa: CSAYRALERGYTF
cdr3_nt: TGCAGTGCCTACAGGGCCTTGGAACGGGGCTACACCTTC

j_call: TRBJ1-1
cdr3_length: 18
v_call: TRBV15
clone_size: .
d_call: TRBD1
cdr3_aa: CATSQGRGQGKWGTEAFF
cdr3_nt: TGTGCCACCAGCCAAGGACGGGGACAGGGGAAATGGGGCACTGAAGCTTTCTTT

j_call: TRBJ1-4
cdr3_length: 18
v_call: TRBV7-3
clone_size: once
d_call: TRBD1
cdr3_aa: CASSNRDRDTGELEKLFF
cdr3_nt: TGTGCCAGCAGCAACCGGGACAGGGACACCGGGGAGCTCGAAAAACTGTTTTTT

j_call: TRBJ2-7
cdr3_length: 15
v_call: TRBV20-1
clone_size: once
d_call: TRBD1
cdr3_aa: CSASPSGTGAYEQYF
cdr3_nt: TGCAGTGCATCCCCTTCCGGGACAGGGGCCTACGAGCAGTACTTC

j_call: TRBJ1-5
cdr3_length: 19
v_call: TRBV12-3/TRBV12-4
clone_size: many
d_call: .
cdr3_aa: CASSSRWVGDIYSNQPQHF
cdr3_nt: TGTGCCAGCAGTTCTAGGTGGGTTGGAGATATATATAGCAATCAGCCCCAGCATTTT